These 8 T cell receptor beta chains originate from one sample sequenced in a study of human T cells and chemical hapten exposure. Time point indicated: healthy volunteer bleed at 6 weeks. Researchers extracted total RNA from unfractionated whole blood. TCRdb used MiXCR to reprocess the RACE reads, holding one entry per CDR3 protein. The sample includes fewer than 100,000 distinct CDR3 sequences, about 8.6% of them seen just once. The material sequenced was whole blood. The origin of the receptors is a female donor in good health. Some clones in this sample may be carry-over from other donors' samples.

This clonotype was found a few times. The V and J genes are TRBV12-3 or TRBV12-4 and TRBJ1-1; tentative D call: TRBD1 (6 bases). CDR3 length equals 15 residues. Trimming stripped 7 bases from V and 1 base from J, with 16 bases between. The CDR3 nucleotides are TGTGCCAGCACTCCAGGGGTACCAAAGAACACTGAAGCTTTCTTT. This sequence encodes CASTPGVPKNTEAFF.

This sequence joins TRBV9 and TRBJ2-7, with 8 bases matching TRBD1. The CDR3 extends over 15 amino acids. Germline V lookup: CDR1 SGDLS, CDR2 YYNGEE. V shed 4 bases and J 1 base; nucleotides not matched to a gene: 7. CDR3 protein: CASSPRTGNSYEQYF. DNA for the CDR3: TGTGCCAGCAGCCCCCGGACAGGGAATTCCTACGAGCAGTACTTC.

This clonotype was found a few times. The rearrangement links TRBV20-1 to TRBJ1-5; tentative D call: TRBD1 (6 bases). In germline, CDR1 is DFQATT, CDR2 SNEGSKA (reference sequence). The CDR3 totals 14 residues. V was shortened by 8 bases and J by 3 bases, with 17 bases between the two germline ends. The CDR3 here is CSTWTQGSNQPQHF. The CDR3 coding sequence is TGCAGTACTTGGACACAGGGATCCAATCAGCCCCAGCATTTT.

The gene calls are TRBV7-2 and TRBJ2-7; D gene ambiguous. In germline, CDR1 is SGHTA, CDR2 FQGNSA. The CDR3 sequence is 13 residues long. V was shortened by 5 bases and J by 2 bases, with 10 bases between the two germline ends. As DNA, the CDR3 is TGTGCCAGCAGCCCCCGGCCAACCTACGAGCAGTACTTC. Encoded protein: CASSPRPTYEQYF.

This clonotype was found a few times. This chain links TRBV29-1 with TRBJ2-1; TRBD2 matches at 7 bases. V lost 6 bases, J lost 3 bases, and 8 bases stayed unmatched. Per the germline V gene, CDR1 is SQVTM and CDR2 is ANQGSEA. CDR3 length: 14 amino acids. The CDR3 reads CSVARRDYYNEQFF. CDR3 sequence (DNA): TGCAGCGTGGCTCGCCGGGACTACTACAATGAGCAGTTCTTC.

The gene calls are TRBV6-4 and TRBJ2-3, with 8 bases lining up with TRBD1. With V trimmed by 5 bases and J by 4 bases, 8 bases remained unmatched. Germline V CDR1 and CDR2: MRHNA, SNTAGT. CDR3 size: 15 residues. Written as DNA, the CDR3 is TGTGCCAGCAGTTCCGGCCAGGGGGCGGCAGATACGCAGTATTTT. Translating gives CASSSGQGAADTQYF.

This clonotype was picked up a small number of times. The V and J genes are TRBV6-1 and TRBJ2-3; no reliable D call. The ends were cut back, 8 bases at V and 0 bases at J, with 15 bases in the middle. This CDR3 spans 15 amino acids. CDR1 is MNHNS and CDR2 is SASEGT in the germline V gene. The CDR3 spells CASRVSLLSTDTQYF. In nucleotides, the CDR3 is TGTGCCAGCCGGGTTTCACTCCTAAGCACAGATACGCAGTATTTT.

The DNA for the CDR3 is TGTGCCAGCTCACCACCGACGCAGGGGGGGGTTCGGCCCCAGCATTTT. Protein: CASSPPTQGGVRPQHF. The chain links TRBV18 to TRBJ1-5; TRBD1 agrees at 7 bases. The CDR3 is 16 amino acids. Germline CDR1 reads KGHSH; CDR2 reads LQKENI. V lost 0 bases, J lost 9 bases, and 11 bases stayed unmatched.